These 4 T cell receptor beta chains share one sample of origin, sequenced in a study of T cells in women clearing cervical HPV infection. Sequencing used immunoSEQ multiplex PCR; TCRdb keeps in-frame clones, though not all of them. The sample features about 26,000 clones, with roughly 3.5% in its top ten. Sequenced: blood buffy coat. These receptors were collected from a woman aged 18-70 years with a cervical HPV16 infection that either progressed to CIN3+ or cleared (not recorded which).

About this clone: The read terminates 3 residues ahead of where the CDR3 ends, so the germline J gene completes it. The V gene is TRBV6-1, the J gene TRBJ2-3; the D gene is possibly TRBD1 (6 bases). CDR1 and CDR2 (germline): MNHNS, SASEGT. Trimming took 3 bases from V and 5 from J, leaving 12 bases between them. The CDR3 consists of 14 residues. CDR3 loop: CASSDTTGLDTQYF. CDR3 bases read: TGTGCCAGCAGTGATACCACAGGGTTAGATACG.

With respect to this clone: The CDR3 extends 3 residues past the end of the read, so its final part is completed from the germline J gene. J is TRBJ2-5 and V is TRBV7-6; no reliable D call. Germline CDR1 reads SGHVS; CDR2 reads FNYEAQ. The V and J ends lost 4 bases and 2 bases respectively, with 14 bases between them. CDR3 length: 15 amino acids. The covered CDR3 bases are TGTGCCAGCAGCTCGGAATACAGAGCTCAAGAGACC. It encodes CASSSEYRAQET. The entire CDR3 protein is CASSSEYRAQETQYF. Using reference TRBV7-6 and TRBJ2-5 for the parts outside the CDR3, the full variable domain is GAGVSQSPRYKVTKRGQDVALRCDPISGHVSLYWYRQALGQGPEFLTYFNYEAQQDKSGLPNDRFSAERPEGSISTLTIQRTEQRDSAMYRCASSSEYRAQETQYFGPGTRLLVL.

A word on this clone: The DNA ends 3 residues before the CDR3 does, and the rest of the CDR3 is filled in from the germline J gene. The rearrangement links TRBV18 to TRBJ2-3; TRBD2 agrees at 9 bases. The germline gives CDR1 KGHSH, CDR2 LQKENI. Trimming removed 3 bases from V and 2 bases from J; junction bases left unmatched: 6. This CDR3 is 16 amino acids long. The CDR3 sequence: CASSPFSSGDTDTQYF. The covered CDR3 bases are TGTGCCAGCTCACCGTTCTCTAGCGGGGACACAGATACG.

The part of the CDR3 DNA that was read is TGTGCCAGCTCCCACGGCGGGGACGAC. Its translation: CASSHGGDD. The whole CDR3 reads CASSHGGDDYTF. This sequence joins TRBV18 and TRBJ1-2, with a tentative D call TRBD1 (5 bases). Coverage ceases 3 residues before the CDR3 finishes, and the germline J gene fills in the end. This CDR3 comprises 12 residues. Germline CDR1 KGHSH, CDR2 LQKENI.